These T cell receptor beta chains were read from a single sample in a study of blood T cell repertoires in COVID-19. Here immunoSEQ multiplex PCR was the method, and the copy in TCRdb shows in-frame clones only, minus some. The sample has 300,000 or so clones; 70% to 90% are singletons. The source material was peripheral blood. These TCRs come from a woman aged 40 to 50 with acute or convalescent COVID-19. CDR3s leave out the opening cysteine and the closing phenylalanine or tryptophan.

CDR3: ASSLSSQETQY
length: 11
V: TRBV18

CDR3: ASSLRTQARGRVAAAGVTEAF
length: 21
V: TRBV19

CDR3: ASSTGLAGTADTQY
length: 14
V: TRBV5-1

CDR3: ASSLGGSAGAQETQY
length: 15
V: TRBV7-6

CDR3: ASSKAGGQETQY
length: 12
V: TRBV4-1

CDR3: ATSDGQGALSEQF
length: 13
V: TRBV24-1

CDR3: ASSPIDIVDTQY
length: 12
V: TRBV14

CDR3: ASSSGTSGGNQETQY
length: 15
V: TRBV5-4

CDR3: ASSQTGYGYT
length: 10
V: TRBV6-5

CDR3: ASSSRYNEQF
length: 10
V: TRBV6-5

CDR3: ASSTGTGWYGYT
length: 12
V: TRBV9

CDR3: ASSLVLAGGPDTQY
length: 14
V: TRBV7-2

CDR3: ASSVWRGGNTEAF
length: 13
V: TRBV27

CDR3: ASSYSRAGGGYGYT
length: 14
V: TRBV6-5

CDR3: ASKGEGQVEKLF
length: 12
V: TRBV10-3

CDR3: ASSEGGAWHHEAF
length: 13
V: TRBV2

CDR3: ASSPKPRTQNNEKLF
length: 15
V: TRBV7-8

CDR3: ASSVVGQGLHSGNTIY
length: 16
V: TRBV9

CDR3: ASATGTKNTEAF
length: 12
V: TRBV5-1

CDR3: ASSLAGGLLVGELF
length: 14
V: TRBV11-2

CDR3: ASNPLQGSPGYT
length: 12
V: TRBV19

CDR3: ASAPGTGGKGYT
length: 12
V: TRBV5-1

CDR3: ASSYRGGQPQH
length: 11
V: TRBV6-5

CDR3: ASSPRLPSTDTQY
length: 13
V: TRBV21-1

CDR3: ASSPDRAGNTIY
length: 12
V: TRBV5-4

CDR3: ASSRGQGLTETQY
length: 13
V: TRBV6-6

CDR3: ASSALLDTQY
length: 10
V: TRBV9

CDR3: AWGDSWANYGYT
length: 12
V: TRBV30

CDR3: AWSGTGPGGYT
length: 11
V: TRBV30

CDR3: ASSSGANTEAF
length: 11
V: TRBV2

CDR3: ASRTGPANSPLH
length: 12
V: TRBV6-5

CDR3: ASSRTSGGSRQETQY
length: 15
V: TRBV7-9

CDR3: ASSYSWRIVYGYT
length: 13
V: TRBV6-5

CDR3: ASSILQPNSGNTIY
length: 14
V: TRBV19

CDR3: ASSPLSGNINYGYT
length: 14
V: TRBV18

CDR3: AWSADRGSYGYT
length: 12
V: TRBV30

CDR3: SASPGQNTGELF
length: 12
V: TRBV20-1